Below, 21 T cell receptor beta chains from the same sample are listed, as sequenced in a study of T cell repertoires in cytomegalovirus infection. One entry per CDR3 protein, called by TCRdb with MiXCR from the reads. The sample comprises 150,000 to 200,000 distinct CDR3 sequences, roughly 27% of which are singletons, and 31% rests with the top ten. The sequenced material came from PBMCs. The receptor source for this set is a human donor in good health (CMV status not recorded). Some clones in this sample may be carry-over from other donors' samples.

The chain employs TRBV11-2 and TRBJ2-2; D is possibly TRBD1 or TRBD2 (5 bases each). Germline V gene sequence: CDR1 SGHAT, CDR2 FQNNGV. V lost 3 bases and J lost 3, with 14 bases in between. The CDR3 is 16 amino acids. CDR3 nucleotide sequence: TGTGCCAGCAGCTTCCAGGGCATCGGGGACACCGGGGAGCTGTTTTTT. It encodes CASSFQGIGDTGELFF.

V usage is TRBV15 and J usage is TRBJ1-3; D gene unclear. The V end was cut by 6 bases, the J end by 0 bases, with 15 bases between. Germline CDR1 and CDR2: LNHNV and YYDKDF (reference sequence). The CDR3 has 16 amino acids. The CDR3 is CATRGGMWGSGNTIYF. The CDR3 bases are TGTGCCACCAGGGGTGGGATGTGGGGCTCTGGAAACACCATATATTTT.

There are a few counts of this clonotype. The chain is built from TRBV5-1 and TRBJ2-7; 12 positions agree with TRBD1. J gave up 3 bases and V 10 bases, and 20 bases lay outside the gene matches. Germline V gives CDR1 SGHRS, CDR2 YFSETQ. The CDR3 contains 18 residues. CDR3 nucleotides: TGCGCCTCCAAGGTCGGGACAGGGGGCGCAGGGGCCTACTACGAGCAGTACTTC. Its translation: CASKVGTGGAGAYYEQYF.

The V call is TRBV7-2, the J call TRBJ1-2, with 8 bases fitting TRBD1. The V gene end was trimmed by 8 bases and the J gene end by 8 bases; junction bases not matched to a gene: 10. CDR1 SGHTA and CDR2 FQGNSA come from the germline V gene. This CDR3 is built from 13 residues. CDR3: CASDLQGALGYTF. The CDR3 DNA follows: TGTGCCAGCGACCTCCAGGGGGCGCTAGGCTACACCTTC. Full variable domain (outside the CDR3, taken from reference TRBV7-2 and TRBJ1-2): GAGVSQSPSNKVTEKGKDVELRCDPISGHTALYWYRQSLGQGLEFLIYFQGNSAPDKSGLPSDRFSAERTGGSVSTLTIQRTQQEDSAVYLCASDLQGALGYTFGSGTRLTVV.

The DNA for the CDR3 is TGCAGCGTTGCCGTCGCTACTGAAGCTTTCTTT. Its protein product is CSVAVATEAFF. The chain links TRBV29-1 to TRBJ1-1; D remains unclear. V gave up 4 bases and J gave up 5 bases, with 8 bases separating them. The CDR3 contains 11 residues. The germline CDR1 and CDR2 sequences are SQVTM and ANQGSEA.

This chain links TRBV6-6 with TRBJ1-1; 7 nucleotides line up with TRBD1. CDR3 length: 15 amino acids. V lost 6 bases to trimming and J lost 6 bases; unmatched junction nucleotides: 13. Per the germline V gene, CDR1 is MNHNY and CDR2 is SVGAGI (reference sequence). CDR3 in DNA: TGTGCCAGCAGACCTTTTGAGACAGGGACGGCTGAAGCTTTCTTT. Translated: CASRPFETGTAEAFF.

The CDR3 loop is CASSQRGLRGAEAFF. Here the CDR3 DNA reads TGTGCCAGCAGCCAGCGGGGACTCCGGGGAGCTGAAGCTTTCTTT. V is TRBV7-8 and J is TRBJ1-1; perhaps TRBD1 as D (5 bases). Trimming removed 5 bases at V and 6 bases at J, with 19 bases between. This CDR3 is 15 amino acids long. Germline CDR1 and CDR2: SGHVS and FQNEAQ.

The chain is built from TRBV6-2 or TRBV6-3 and TRBJ2-5; D may match TRBD1 or TRBD2 (6 bases each). This CDR3 region has 13 residues. With 2 bases removed from V and 4 bases from J, the gap between germline ends came to 8 bases. Germline V gene lookup returns CDR1 MNHEY and CDR2 SVGEGT. In nucleotides, the CDR3 is TGTGCCAGCAGTTACGGGGGGCCAGAGACCCAGTACTTC. Translated, it gives CASSYGGPETQYF.

Regarding this clonotype: The junction departs from the called germline gene at one end, perhaps through a read error. The CDR3 DNA is TGTGCCAGCAGCTTGACCACTGAAACCGGGACCTACTTC. Translating gives CASSLTTETGTYF. V gene TRBV7-4 combines with J gene TRBJ1-2; D is possibly TRBD1 (5 bases). The germline CDR1 and CDR2 sequences are SGHVT and SQSDAQ. The length of the CDR3 is 13 residues.

This chain joins TRBV11-2 and TRBJ2-2; D might be TRBD2 (5 bases). Germline loops: CDR1 SGHAT, CDR2 FQNNGV. The CDR3 totals 15 residues. The V gene lost 2 bases and the J gene lost 3 bases, with 10 bases spanning the gap. The CDR3 is CASSLMGRDTGELFF. In DNA form, the CDR3 reads TGTGCCAGCAGCTTAATGGGGAGAGACACCGGGGAGCTGTTTTTT.

The J gene is TRBJ1-5, the V gene TRBV7-9, with a weak D call TRBD1 (5 bases). The CDR3 loop spans 14 amino acids. Deletions cut 2 bases from V and 5 bases from J, with 10 bases between. Germline V gives CDR1 SEHNR, CDR2 FQNEAQ (reference sequence). The CDR3 reads CASSLIGAHQPQHF. For the CDR3, the DNA is TGTGCCAGCAGCTTAATAGGGGCGCATCAGCCCCAGCATTTT.

This clonotype was counted a few times. The chain couples TRBV6-2 or TRBV6-3 to TRBJ1-5, with a possible D match to TRBD1 (5 bases). CDR1 and CDR2 (germline): MNHEY, SVGEGT. Trimming removed 6 bases at V and 5 bases at J, with 11 bases between. This CDR3 contains 13 residues. This chain's CDR3 is CASRITGHQPQHF. The DNA for the CDR3 is TGTGCCAGCAGGATTACAGGTCATCAGCCCCAGCATTTT.

Regarding this clonotype: This may arise from a read error, as a much more abundant clone is one base away. CDR3 protein: CDSSSRGVRTGELFF. CDR3 bases: TGTGACAGCAGCTCCAGGGGAGTCCGGACCGGGGAGCTGTTTTTT. The J gene is TRBJ2-2, the V gene TRBV7-9, with D possibly matching TRBD1 (6 bases). Germline CDR1 and CDR2: SEHNR and FQNEAQ (reference sequence). The CDR3 is 15 residues long.

The chain has TRBV15 and TRBJ2-5; D uncertain. Germline V gene sequence: CDR1 LNHNV, CDR2 YYDKDF (reference sequence). The CDR3 runs 13 residues. Trimming cost V 5 bases and J 5 bases, with 12 bases left between them. The CDR3: CATSYRARETQYF. In nucleotides, the CDR3 is TGTGCCACCAGCTATCGGGCCCGGGAGACCCAGTACTTC.

The table lists this clonotype with many counts. The V gene is TRBV12-3 or TRBV12-4, the J gene TRBJ2-3; D is ambiguous. This CDR3 spans 14 amino acids. Trimming removed 6 bases from V and 4 bases from J, with 14 bases in between. The CDR3 coding sequence is TGTGCCAGCAGGGCAGGCCCTGGGGCAGATACGCAGTATTTT. It encodes CASRAGPGADTQYF.

The V call is TRBV27, the J call TRBJ2-7; no firm D call. The CDR3 totals 10 residues. From germline, CDR1 is MNHEY and CDR2 SMNVEV (reference sequence). Trimming left V 8 bases short and J 3 bases short, with 5 bases between. CDR3 in DNA: TGTGCCAGCGGAGACTACGAGCAGTACTTC. Amino acids: CASGDYEQYF.

The rearrangement joins TRBV6-2 or TRBV6-3 to TRBJ2-5, with D possibly matching TRBD2 (5 bases). CDR1 and CDR2 from the germline V gene are MNHEY and SVGEGT. There are 15 residues in the CDR3. Trimming took 2 bases from V and 1 from J, leaving 11 bases between them. In nucleotides, the CDR3 is TGTGCCAGCAGTTACCTGGAGAGGGTCCAAGAGACCCAGTACTTC. It is translated as CASSYLERVQETQYF.

The chain has TRBV6-5 and TRBJ1-6; no definite D call. Looked up from germline, CDR1 is MNHEY and CDR2 is SVGAGI. V was clipped by 5 bases and J by 10 bases, with 15 bases between them. This CDR3 is built from 14 residues. CDR3 in DNA: TGTGCCAGCAGTCATCCGGGGAACACCTCACCCCTCCACTTT. It codes for CASSHPGNTSPLHF.

This clonotype came up a few times. The chain combines TRBV12-3 or TRBV12-4 with TRBJ1-1, with unresolved D. The CDR3 runs to 13 residues. Trimming cost V 3 bases and J 4 bases, with 9 bases left between them. DNA for the CDR3: TGTGCCAGCAGTTTTTTTTTAGCCACTGAAGCTTTCTTT. This encodes CASSFFLATEAFF.

The gene calls are TRBV19 and TRBJ1-5, with D unresolved. Trimming stripped 6 bases from V and 5 bases from J, with 26 bases between. Germline CDR1 and CDR2: LNHDA and SQIVND (reference sequence). The CDR3 is made up of 18 amino acids. This CDR3 is CASSVVVGSRSPYQPQHF. The DNA for the CDR3 is TGTGCCAGTAGCGTAGTCGTTGGGTCCAGATCCCCGTATCAGCCCCAGCATTTT.

The rearrangement uses TRBV7-2 and TRBJ2-5; TRBD1 matches at 8 bases. V shed 1 base, J shed 3 bases, and the junction held 1 base outside the gene matches. Germline CDR1 reads SGHTA; CDR2 reads FQGNSA. The CDR3 length is 14 residues. The chain's CDR3 is CASSLVTGEETQYF. DNA of the CDR3: TGTGCCAGCAGCTTAGTGACAGGGGAAGAGACCCAGTACTTC. Variable domain in full (rest from reference TRBV7-2 and TRBJ2-5): GAGVSQSPSNKVTEKGKDVELRCDPISGHTALYWYRQSLGQGLEFLIYFQGNSAPDKSGLPSDRFSAERTGGSVSTLTIQRTQQEDSAVYLCASSLVTGEETQYFGPGTRLLVL.